This TCR beta chain was found in a study of Graves' ophthalmopathy and Graves' hyperthyroidism. This clonotype was observed many times. Its target is unknown. Whole-study results and caveats: In blood, most expanded thyroid clonotypes above 0.001 frequency were also detected.

As the template, RNA transcripts were used to amplify TCR beta CDR3 regions. Following a first-round RT-PCR that used HTBI primers, a second-round multiplex PCR was carried out. One entry per CDR3 protein, called by TCRdb with MiXCR from the multiplex PCR reads. In the table there are more than 1,000,000 distinct CDR3 sequences, less than 45% of which are singletons. Trimming cost V 8 bases and J 6 bases; bases outside gene matches: 7. The CDR3 consists of 13 residues. Germline loops: CDR1 SGHVS, CDR2 FQNEAQ. V usage is TRBV7-8 and J usage is TRBJ2-5; 9 bases align to TRBD2. This sequence was found in an adult man with Graves' hyperthyroidism. The source material was peripheral blood or thyroid tissue (not recorded which). This CDR3 is CASGSGGVQTQYF. The CDR3 DNA sequence: TGTGCCAGCGGTAGCGGGGGCGTTCAGACCCAGTACTTC.